Sequencing of this T cell receptor beta chain was carried out in a study of shared clonotypes between healthy human individuals. The overall study: The cohort had two women and three men, ages 18 to 49.

CDR1 and CDR2 (germline): LNHNV, YYDKDF (reference sequence). Trimming at V came to 8 bases and at J to 7 bases, leaving 8 bases not matched to a gene. The CDR3 contains 14 residues. Assay: immunoSEQ multiplex PCR; the TCRdb copy retains only in-frame clones and omits some. This table has 150,000 to 200,000 clones, 85% to 95% appearing once. The sequenced sample consisted of naive CD4+ T cells sorted from blood. Subset meaning: CD45RA+ positively selected. The TCR was taken from a woman aged 25 to 45 in good health. This chain connects TRBV15 to TRBJ2-1; 10 bases align to TRBD2. The CDR3 here is CATQLAGDPNEQFF. The CDR3 nucleotides read TGTGCCACCCAGCTAGCGGGGGACCCAAATGAGCAGTTCTTC.